Listed here are 28 T cell receptor beta chains from one sample, sequenced in a study of T cells in Graves' hyperthyroidism and ophthalmopathy (dated by TCRdb to between 2019 and 2020). Receptors were amplified or captured by multiplex PCR. TCRdb records Illumina HiSeq 2000 as the sequencer. The TCR beta CDR3 regions were amplified from the RNA transcripts. The first round of RT-PCR for the TCR CDR3 was performed with the HTBI primer set and the Qiagen OneStep RT-PCR kit. The public sequencing data were trimmed at Q25 with fastp and processed into clonotypes with MiXCR by TCRdb, which kept only in-frame beta chains. Each entry merges the rows of one CDR3 protein and shows their most common DNA and genes. The sample table lists 450,000 to 700,000 distinct CDR3 sequences, about 43% of them with a count of one. The ten most abundant clones make up 19% of the sample. Sequencing input: peripheral blood or thyroid tissue (not recorded which). All receptors come from an adult woman with Graves' disease, either hyperthyroidism or ophthalmopathy (not recorded which).

This clonotype was recorded many times. The rearrangement joins TRBV6-6 to TRBJ2-5, with 8 bases aligning to TRBD2. J lost 2 bases, V lost 1 base, and 3 bases had no gene match. The V gene's germline CDR1 is MNHNY and CDR2 SVGAGI (reference sequence). This CDR3 comprises 15 residues. CDR3 bases: TGTGCCAGCAGTTACTTCGGGAGGGTACAAGAGACCCAGTACTTC. Translation gives CASSYFGRVQETQYF.

This clonotype was picked up many times. J is TRBJ2-7 and V is TRBV7-9, with 13 bases lining up with TRBD2. J was trimmed by 6 bases and V by 5 bases; bases with no gene match: 10. Germline V lookup: CDR1 SEHNR, CDR2 FQNEAQ (reference sequence). This CDR3 contains 16 residues. The CDR3 loop reads CASSPRLGLAGVEQYF. CDR3 DNA: TGTGCCAGCAGCCCAAGGTTAGGACTAGCGGGAGTCGAGCAGTACTTC.

This chain joins TRBV30 and TRBJ1-4; D remains ambiguous. The CDR3 has 15 residues. Germline-derived CDR1 and CDR2 are GTSNPN and SVGIG (reference sequence). Trimming removed 4 bases from V and 0 bases from J, with 12 bases in between. The CDR3 bases are TGTGCCTGGAAACCCGGGAAGACAACTAATGAAAAACTGTTTTTT. Its translation is CAWKPGKTTNEKLFF.

The table lists this clonotype with many counts. The J gene is TRBJ1-1, the V gene TRBV20-1; 8 bases line up with TRBD1. Trimming cost V 4 bases and J 5 bases; bases outside gene matches: 6. Per the germline V gene, CDR1 is DFQATT and CDR2 is SNEGSKA (reference sequence). This CDR3 has 13 residues. For the CDR3, the DNA is TGCAGTGCTAAAACAGGGGGAGTTACTGAAGCTTTCTTT. It codes for CSAKTGGVTEAFF.

V gene TRBV2 combines with J gene TRBJ1-4; possibly TRBD1 for D (5 bases). The germline V and J ends were trimmed by 6 bases and 5 bases, with 16 bases remaining between them. The CDR3 consists of 15 residues. Germline V gene data show CDR1 as SNHLY and CDR2 as FYNNEI. In DNA, the CDR3 is TGTGCCAGCAGCCGGAGAGGGGCCGGGAATGAAAAACTGTTTTTT. The encoded protein is CASSRRGAGNEKLFF.

This chain uses TRBV5-1 with TRBJ1-3, with D unclear. Germline CDR1 is SGHRS and CDR2 is YFSETQ. Trimming pared 4 bases from V and 4 bases from J, leaving 9 bases between. The CDR3 totals 13 residues. This CDR3 reads CASSMIDGNTIYF. The CDR3 nucleotides are TGCGCCAGCAGCATGATAGACGGAAACACCATATATTTT.

The chain has TRBV7-9 and TRBJ1-2; a possible D gene is TRBD1 (6 bases). This CDR3 has 15 amino acids. The germline V gene has CDR1 SEHNR and CDR2 FQNEAQ (reference sequence). V gave up 11 bases and J gave up 4 bases, with 23 bases separating them. The CDR3 loop is CAVPVFGGASYGYTF. The DNA for the CDR3 is TGTGCCGTCCCCGTGTTTGGGGGGGCGTCCTATGGCTACACCTTC.

This clonotype has more than one count but fewer than ten. A much more abundant neighbour one base away suggests this may be a read error. This chain's CDR3 is CAISSDISNQPQHF. The CDR3 coding sequence is TGTGCCATCAGTTCCGACATCAGCAATCAGCCCCAGCATTTT. V gene TRBV10-3 combines with J gene TRBJ1-5; D gene uncertain. The CDR3 length is 14 residues. Trimming pared 5 bases from V and 1 base from J, leaving 9 bases between. From germline, CDR1 is ENHRY and CDR2 SYGVKD.

This clonotype came up many times. The gene calls are TRBV2 and TRBJ2-7; D may be TRBD1 (6 bases). Germline CDR1 reads SNHLY; CDR2 reads FYNNEI. The length of the CDR3 is 12 residues. V gave up 6 bases and J gave up 3 bases, with 9 bases separating them. The CDR3 region is CASSYRVYEQYF. CDR3 nucleotide sequence: TGTGCCAGCAGCTACAGGGTCTACGAGCAGTACTTC. Together with reference TRBV2 and TRBJ2-7, the CDR3 gives the full variable domain: EPEVTQTPSHQVTQMGQEVILRCVPISNHLYFYWYRQILGQKVEFLVSFYNNEISEKSEIFDDQFSVERPDGSNFTLKIRSTKLEDSAMYFCASSYRVYEQYFGPGTRLTVT.

CDR3 amino acids: CAIAGANVLTF. The CDR3 coding sequence is TGTGCCATCGCTGGGGCCAACGTCCTGACTTTC. The chain carries TRBV10-3 and TRBJ2-6; no clear D gene. Germline lookup yields CDR1 ENHRY and CDR2 SYGVKD. The CDR3 runs to 11 residues. The V gene lost 8 bases and the J gene lost 2 bases, with 1 base spanning the gap.

A note on this clonotype: The CDR3 end shows no conserved phenylalanine or tryptophan, and so a read error is likely. No DNA is shown, since the ends of the CDR3 on it are uncertain; the CDR3 is the one TCRdb lists. This chain joins TRBV5-1 and TRBJ2-6; the DNA was not used to check the table's D call, TRBD1. The CDR3 is made up of 9 amino acids, end residues included. Germline CDR1 reads SGHRS; CDR2 reads YFSETQ. The CDR3 reads CASGTTITS.

This clonotype was counted at least ten times. The chain uses TRBV10-3 and TRBJ2-5; 8 bases are shared with TRBD1. The J segment lost 0 bases and the V segment lost 10 bases, leaving 4 bases of the junction unmatched. Germline loops: CDR1 ENHRY, CDR2 SYGVKD. This CDR3 has 13 amino acids. This chain's CDR3 is CATKDRDQETQYF. DNA for the CDR3: TGTGCCACGAAGGACAGGGACCAAGAGACCCAGTACTTC.

CDR3 residues: CASSTPTGLGANVLTF. DNA for the CDR3: TGTGCCAGCAGTACCCCGACAGGGTTAGGGGCCAACGTCCTGACTTTC. The chain links TRBV12-3 or TRBV12-4 to TRBJ2-6, with TRBD1 matching over 7 bases. This CDR3 is 16 amino acids long. Trimming took 5 bases from V and 4 from J; bases not matched to a gene: 8.

The chain is built from TRBV2 and TRBJ1-4; TRBD1 matches 8 bases. The CDR3 length is 14 residues. Germline CDR1 and CDR2: SNHLY and FYNNEI. V was pared by 6 bases and J by 7 bases, with 7 bases of the junction left unmatched. Here the CDR3 DNA reads TGTGCCAGCAGATTGACAGGGACAGGTGAAAAACTGTTTTTT. Its protein is CASRLTGTGEKLFF. Full variable domain (remainder filled in from reference TRBV2 and TRBJ1-4): EPEVTQTPSHQVTQMGQEVILRCVPISNHLYFYWYRQILGQKVEFLVSFYNNEISEKSEIFDDQFSVERPDGSNFTLKIRSTKLEDSAMYFCASRLTGTGEKLFFGSGTQLSVL.

This clonotype has at least ten counts. The J gene is TRBJ2-7, the V gene TRBV20-1; D may be TRBD1 (6 bases). Germline loops: CDR1 DFQATT, CDR2 SNEGSKA (reference sequence). The CDR3 extends over 14 amino acids. V lost 3 bases, J lost 1 base, and 13 bases lay in between. This chain's CDR3 is CSASRGASSYEQYF. The CDR3 DNA sequence: TGCAGTGCTAGCAGGGGCGCTAGTTCCTACGAGCAGTACTTC.

This clonotype was counted many times. The chain joins TRBV5-1 to TRBJ1-1; the D gene is possibly TRBD1 (5 bases). Trimming took 1 base from V and 6 from J, leaving 10 bases between them. This CDR3 spans 13 amino acids. CDR1 and CDR2 from the germline V gene are SGHRS and YFSETQ. This CDR3 reads CASSLIRGAEAFF. CDR3 DNA: TGCGCCAGCAGCTTGATAAGGGGAGCTGAAGCTTTCTTT.

This clonotype came up many times. The chain carries TRBV11-2 and TRBJ1-1; D uncertain. V lost 2 bases and J 2 bases, leaving 9 bases between the germline ends. This CDR3 contains 14 residues. Germline-derived CDR1 and CDR2 are SGHAT and FQNNGV. This CDR3 is CASSLNSANTEAFF. The CDR3 DNA reads as TGTGCCAGCAGCTTAAACAGTGCCAACACTGAAGCTTTCTTT.

As DNA, the CDR3 is TGCAGCGTTGTGTGGTCGGAGACAGGGTACGAGCAGTACTTC. It codes for CSVVWSETGYEQYF. The chain has TRBV29-1 and TRBJ2-7; 7 bases are a match to TRBD1. CDR1 is SQVTM, CDR2 ANQGSEA, per germline. This CDR3 comprises 14 residues. With V trimmed by 4 bases and J by 4 bases, 10 bases remained unmatched.

This clonotype was found many times. The chain combines TRBV15 with TRBJ1-2, with 9 bases lining up with TRBD1. V was clipped by 3 bases and J by 6 bases; unmatched bases: 11. Germline loops: CDR1 LNHNV, CDR2 YYDKDF (reference sequence). The CDR3 contains 16 residues. The CDR3 DNA is TGTGCCACCAGCAGGGACTCTACCGACAGGGGGGATGGCTACACCTTC. It encodes CATSRDSTDRGDGYTF.

This chain uses TRBV2 with TRBJ1-5; tentatively, D is TRBD1 (6 bases). The CDR3 extends over 14 amino acids. Trimming left V 2 bases short and J 11 bases short, with 16 bases between. CDR1 is SNHLY, CDR2 FYNNEI, per germline. The CDR3 protein is CASSENRALEAQHF. CDR3 sequence (DNA): TGTGCCAGCAGTGAAAACAGGGCCTTAGAAGCCCAGCATTTT.

A word on this clonotype: One junction end disagrees with the germline gene, perhaps due to a read error. This rearrangement joins TRBV6-5 to TRBJ2-7, with D hard to call. Germline V gene data show CDR1 as MNHEY and CDR2 as SVGAGI. This CDR3 spans 17 amino acids. The CDR3 region is CASSEFWPGSVAYEQHF. CDR3 DNA sequence: TGTGCCAGCAGTGAATTTTGGCCTGGGTCGGTAGCCTACGAGCAGCACTTC.

The table lists this clonotype with many counts. The V gene is TRBV7-9, the J gene TRBJ2-7, with 9 bases matching TRBD2. Germline-derived CDR1 and CDR2 are SEHNR and FQNEAQ (reference sequence). Unmatched junction bases numbered 4, after V lost 1 base and J lost 6 bases. This CDR3 region has 14 residues. The CDR3 sequence: CASSLEAGGSEQYF. Here the CDR3 DNA reads TGTGCCAGCAGCTTAGAGGCGGGAGGGTCCGAGCAGTACTTC.

Of note for this clonotype: The conserved final phenylalanine or tryptophan is absent from the CDR3, which likely points to a read error. The DNA is omitted, as the CDR3 cannot be located on it reliably, and the CDR3 follows TCRdb's listing. The chain joins TRBV20-1 to TRBJ1-2. The germline CDR1 and CDR2 sequences are DFQATT and SNEGSKA (reference sequence). The CDR3 is 13 residues long, counting both termini. This CDR3 reads CSARAGLATGYSY.

This clonotype was counted only a few times. J is TRBJ2-7 and V is TRBV20-1; D call uncertain. Trimming cost V 8 bases and J 0 bases, with 14 bases left between them. The CDR3 covers 13 residues. CDR1 is DFQATT, CDR2 SNEGSKA, per germline (reference sequence). The CDR3 DNA sequence: TGCAGTTCTCGCGCCTCGAGCTCCTACGAGCAGTACTTC. Translation gives CSSRASSSYEQYF.

This clonotype was seen many times. The chain combines TRBV10-3 with TRBJ2-7, with TRBD2 matching over 8 bases. CDR3 length: 13 residues. From germline, CDR1 is ENHRY and CDR2 SYGVKD. After removal of 6 bases from V and 3 bases from J, the junction contained 4 bases not matched to a gene. The CDR3 loop reads CAISGLAGYEQYF. The CDR3 nucleotides are TGTGCCATCAGCGGACTAGCTGGCTACGAGCAGTACTTC.

This clonotype has a handful of counts. The genes are TRBV28 and TRBJ1-5; the match to TRBD1 covers 10 bases. V lost 5 bases and J lost 5; bases outside the gene matches: 6. The germline CDR1 and CDR2 sequences are MDHEN and SYDVKM. The CDR3 totals 15 residues. The CDR3 DNA reads TGTGCCAGCAGTGCGACCGGGACAGGGGATCAGCCCCAGCATTTT. It codes for CASSATGTGDQPQHF.

The chain links TRBV9 to TRBJ2-2; D gene uncertain. Trimming stripped 0 bases from V and 0 bases from J, with 9 bases between. The CDR3 covers 16 residues. Germline V gene data show CDR1 as SGDLS and CDR2 as YYNGEE. CDR3 in amino acids: CASSVGAPTNTGELFF. Written as DNA, the CDR3 is TGTGCCAGCAGCGTAGGGGCGCCGACGAACACCGGGGAGCTGTTTTTT. Using reference TRBV9 and TRBJ2-2 for the parts outside the CDR3, the full variable domain is DSGVTQTPKHLITATGQRVTLRCSPRSGDLSVYWYQQSLDQGLQFLIQYYNGEERAKGNILERFSAQQFPDLHSELNLSSLELGDSALYFCASSVGAPTNTGELFFGEGSRLTVL.

This clonotype was counted at least ten times. The V gene is TRBV5-1, the J gene TRBJ2-7; D unresolved. Germline lookup yields CDR1 SGHRS and CDR2 YFSETQ. This CDR3 contains 13 residues. V lost 0 bases and J lost 3, with 7 bases in between. CDR3 DNA sequence: TGCGCCAGCAGCTTGGGGGCAGACTACGAGCAGTACTTC. Its translation: CASSLGADYEQYF.